This T cell receptor (beta chain) is drawn from a study of T cell repertoires in cytomegalovirus infection. Background on the study: Indicated by public TCR beta signatures were CMV infection and matching HLA type.

TCRdb passed the reads through MiXCR, listing each CDR3 protein once. Of roughly 280,000 distinct CDR3 sequences listed, approximately 15% are singletons. Study-wide findings and caveats: Cumulated frequencies of public TCR beta families served to identify carriers of CMV plus the relevant HLA.

As for this clonotype: The antigen is undetermined. A much larger clonotype is one base distant, so this may be a read error.

Sequenced: PBMCs. This TCR was sampled from a human donor in good health (CMV status not recorded). Some clones in this sample may be carry-over from other donors' samples.

CDR3 nucleotide sequence: TGCAGTGCTCGACTTTCGGGACCCCAAGAGACCCAGTACTTC. Protein product: CSARLSGPQETQYF. The chain joins TRBV20-1 to TRBJ2-5; D could derive from TRBD1 or TRBD2 (5 bases each). Germline-derived CDR1 and CDR2 are DFQATT and SNEGSKA (reference sequence). There are 14 residues in the CDR3. The V gene lost 5 bases and the J gene lost 1 base, with 14 bases spanning the gap.